These T cell receptor beta chains were read from a single sample in a study of T cell responses to AZD1222 COVID-19 vaccine. Libraries were prepared by immunoSEQ multiplex PCR; TCRdb keeps only in-frame clonotypes and omits some of them. The sample yields about 160,000 clones, 80% to 90% seen once. The material was peripheral blood, obtained on day 0 of AZD1222 vaccination. The receptors derive from an adult in good health. The CDR3 runs from the conserved cysteine through the conserved F or W. Fields, in order: J gene, D gene, clone size, V gene, CDR3 protein, CDR3 DNA. A D gene is named only where the DNA matches it firmly. The size of a clone is reported for some rows only, either as once, few or many, or as a class for expanded clones.

TRBJ2-2,TRBD1,-,TRBV23-1,CASTIPGTDNTGELFF,TGCGCCAGCACTATCCCCGGGACAGACAACACCGGGGAGCTGTTTTTT
TRBJ2-7,TRBD2,-,TRBV7-6,CASSGGTSGGVFHEQYF,TGTGCCAGCAGCGGAGGGACTAGCGGGGGGGTCTTCCACGAGCAGTACTTC
TRBJ1-4,-,-,TRBV11-2,CASSFLQGENEKLFF,TGTGCCAGCAGCTTTCTACAGGGCGAGAATGAAAAACTGTTTTTT
TRBJ2-7,TRBD1,-,TRBV7-2,CASAGQGAFLYEQYF,TGTGCCAGCGCAGGACAGGGGGCGTTTCTTTACGAGCAGTACTTC
TRBJ1-4,-,-,TRBV7-6,CASRRTGGGAEKLFF,TGTGCCAGCAGACGAACCGGCGGGGGAGCTGAAAAACTGTTTTTT
TRBJ1-1,TRBD1,-,TRBV5-1,CASSIQGGMNTEAFF,TGCGCCAGCAGCATTCAGGGGGGAATGAACACTGAAGCTTTCTTT
TRBJ2-1,TRBD2,-,TRBV7-6,CASRPDPREGNEQFF,TGTGCCAGCAGACCCGACCCCAGGGAGGGGAATGAGCAGTTCTTC
TRBJ1-2,TRBD1,-,TRBV30,CACNPGGAYGYTF,TGTGCCTGCAATCCAGGGGGCGCCTATGGCTACACCTTC
TRBJ2-7,-,-,TRBV18,CASSRGATAYEQYF,TGTGCCAGCTCACGGGGGGCCACCGCCTACGAGCAGTACTTC
TRBJ1-2,-,-,TRBV7-9,CASSLVGDPQGNYGYTF,TGTGCCAGCAGCTTAGTAGGGGACCCACAGGGCAACTATGGCTACACCTTC
TRBJ2-5,TRBD2,-,TRBV6-5,CASSYWSGGAQETQYF,TGTGCCAGCAGTTACTGGAGCGGGGGGGCTCAAGAGACCCAGTACTTC
TRBJ1-1,TRBD1,-,TRBV24-1,CATSKTGIEAFF,TGTGCCACCAGCAAGACAGGGATCGAAGCTTTCTTT
TRBJ2-4,-,-,TRBV29-1,CSVEGLGGWAKNIQYF,TGCAGCGTTGAAGGCCTGGGGGGTTGGGCCAAAAACATTCAGTACTTC
TRBJ2-5,-,-,TRBV28,CASSPGVQETQYF,TGTGCCAGCAGCCCGGGGGTACAAGAGACCCAGTACTTC
TRBJ2-5,TRBD2,-,TRBV7-3,CASSPRGRGEETQYF,TGTGCCAGCAGCCCGAGAGGTCGGGGGGAAGAGACCCAGTACTTC
TRBJ2-3,-,-,TRBV3-1/TRBV3-2,CASTPGGGTDTQYF,TGTGCCAGCACCCCAGGCGGGGGCACAGATACGCAGTATTTT
TRBJ1-4,-,few,TRBV14,CASSQGALREKLFF,TGTGCCAGCAGCCAAGGAGCACTACGAGAAAAACTGTTTTTT
TRBJ1-2,-,-,TRBV19,CASSPWLRGTNYGYTF,TGTGCCAGTAGTCCATGGCTGCGGGGGACTAACTATGGCTACACCTTC
TRBJ1-5,-,-,TRBV20-1,CSASMGSGTDVSQPQHF,TGCAGTGCTAGTATGGGCTCGGGGACTGACGTTAGTCAGCCCCAGCATTTT
TRBJ1-1,-,-,TRBV19,CASSIDSFHRVVWWSTEAFF,TGTGCCAGTAGTATAGATAGTTTCCACAGGGTGGTCTGGTGGAGCACTGAAGCTTTCTTT
TRBJ1-1,-,-,TRBV6-1,CASSETNTEAFF,TGTGCCAGCAGTGAAACGAACACTGAAGCTTTCTTT
TRBJ2-1,TRBD1,-,TRBV19,CASSIVGQGHNEQFF,TGTGCCAGTAGTATAGTCGGACAGGGACACAATGAGCAGTTCTTC
TRBJ2-6,-,-,TRBV4-2,CASSQASGSGANVLTF,TGTGCCAGCAGCCAAGCTTCGGGGTCTGGGGCCAACGTCCTGACTTTC
TRBJ2-2,-,once,TRBV30,CAWRVESVGELFF,TGTGCCTGGAGGGTCGAGAGTGTCGGGGAGCTGTTTTTT
TRBJ2-1,TRBD1,-,TRBV7-3,CASSKNGDRVNNEQFF,TGTGCCAGCAGCAAAAATGGGGACAGGGTGAACAATGAGCAGTTCTTC
TRBJ2-1,TRBD2,-,TRBV27,CASSLIVPTSGESSHEQFF,TGTGCCAGCAGTTTAATCGTACCGACTAGCGGGGAATCTTCTCATGAGCAGTTCTTC
TRBJ2-2,-,-,TRBV5-1,CASSLVPGELFF,TGCGCCAGCAGCTTGGTACCCGGGGAGCTGTTTTTT
TRBJ2-7,TRBD1,-,TRBV7-9,CASSFEGAAEQYF,TGTGCCAGCAGCTTTGAGGGGGCGGCTGAGCAGTACTTC